The 8 T cell receptor beta chains listed next were all sequenced from one sample in a study of CD8+CD57+ T cells in acquired aplastic anemia. The study profiled TCR beta VDJ and CDR3 using genomic DNA as template. TCRdb itself ran the reads through MiXCR, one entry per CDR3 protein. The data contain about 130,000 distinct CDR3 sequences, over 45% of them singletons. The sequenced sample consisted of sorted CD4+, CD8+, or CD8+CD57+ T cells (not recorded which) from PBMCs. The receptors here all came from a human donor in good health, serving as a control.

The chain links TRBV24-1 to TRBJ2-3; TRBD1 matches at 7 bases. V shed 3 bases, J shed 6 bases, and the junction held 11 bases outside the gene matches. CDR1 is KGHDR and CDR2 is SFDVKD in the germline V gene. This CDR3 has 16 amino acids. The CDR3, as DNA: TGTGCCACCAGTGATGCGCGACAGGGCGATTGGGATACGCAGTATTTT. As protein: CATSDARQGDWDTQYF.

J is TRBJ2-1 and V is TRBV14; D may correspond to TRBD1 or TRBD2 (5 bases each). In germline, CDR1 is SGHDN, CDR2 FVKESK. There are 15 residues in the CDR3. The V end lost 3 bases, the J end lost 0 bases, and 9 bases lay between the germline ends. The CDR3 coding sequence is TGTGCCAGCAGCCAGGGGGTCAGCTCCTACAATGAGCAGTTCTTC. Amino acid sequence: CASSQGVSSYNEQFF. Using reference TRBV14 and TRBJ2-1 for the parts outside the CDR3, the full variable domain is EAGVTQFPSHSVIEKGQTVTLRCDPISGHDNLYWYRRVMGKEIKFLLHFVKESKQDESGMPNNRFLAERTGGTYSTLKVQPAELEDSGVYFCASSQGVSSYNEQFFGPGTRLTVL.

Comment on this clonotype: Germline is not matched at one junction end, which may reflect a read error. The genes are TRBV15 and TRBJ1-2; 8 bases match TRBD1. The germline V gene has CDR1 LNHNV and CDR2 YYDKDF (reference sequence). The CDR3 is 14 residues long. Here the CDR3 reads CSTGGQTGVYGYTF. In DNA, the CDR3 is TGTTCCACCGGCGGTCAGACAGGGGTCTATGGCTACACCTTC.

CDR3 in DNA: TGTGCCAGCAGCGGGGGACAGGGGAGATGGGAGCAGTACTTC. Encoded protein: CASSGGQGRWEQYF. V usage is TRBV7-2 and J usage is TRBJ2-7, with 10 positions matching TRBD1. J gave up 7 bases and V 5 bases, and 8 bases lay outside the gene matches. Germline values: CDR1 SGHTA, CDR2 FQGNSA. The CDR3 is 14 amino acids.

The chain carries TRBV7-3 and TRBJ2-3, with 12 bases that match TRBD2. The CDR3 contains 16 residues. V lost 9 bases and J lost 5; bases outside the gene matches: 12. Germline V gene sequence: CDR1 SGHTA, CDR2 FQGTGA. The DNA for the CDR3 is TGTGCCAGTTCCCCTAGCGGGGGGGCAATGGGAGATACGCAGTATTTT. Its protein product is CASSPSGGAMGDTQYF.

As to this clonotype: The junction shows a germline mismatch at one end, possibly a read error. The V gene is TRBV10-3, the J gene TRBJ2-1; 8 nucleotides match TRBD2. The CDR3 spans 15 residues. Looked up from germline, CDR1 is ENHRY and CDR2 is SYGVKD. CDR3 in DNA: TGTGCATCGGGGGGGACTAAAGGCTTTATCGATGAGCAGCCCTTC. Translation gives CASGGTKGFIDEQPF.

Ten or more counts support this clonotype. This chain joins TRBV27 and TRBJ2-6; D might be TRBD1 or TRBD2, each matching 5 bases. Between the trimmed V and J ends, which lost 6 bases and 2 bases, there was a span of 5 bases. The CDR3 sequence is 13 residues long. The germline CDR1 and CDR2 sequences are MNHEY and SMNVEV (reference sequence). The CDR3 DNA sequence: TGTGCCAGCAGGGGGGCTGGGGCCAACGTCCTGACTTTC. Protein: CASRGAGANVLTF.

This clonotype was detected ten times or more. The J gene is TRBJ2-3, the V gene TRBV12-3 or TRBV12-4, with 9 bases fitting TRBD2. The CDR3 consists of 16 residues. Unmatched junction bases numbered 5, after V lost 3 bases and J lost 1 base. The CDR3 here is CASSFGLAGGTDTQYF. For the CDR3, the DNA is TGTGCCAGCAGTTTCGGCTTAGCGGGGGGCACAGATACGCAGTATTTT.